This TCR beta chain was identified in a study of CD8+ T cells in alopecia areata (dated by TCRdb to the late 2010s). Describing the broader study: The treated patients, all with moderate-to-severe alopecia areata, were enrolled in an open-label pilot trial of oral tofacitinib given at 5 to 10 mg twice daily. Patients stayed on tofacitinib for 6 to 18 months and then had 6 months of follow-up off drug so that delayed response and recurrence could be assessed. The SALT score, which quantifies the percentage of affected scalp surface area, was used to measure disease severity in treated patients. The study used high-throughput TCRbeta sequencing to examine T cell clonal expansion in alopecia areata, in both the C3H/HeJ mouse model and human patients. Scalp tissue and sorted CD4+ and CD8+ peripheral blood T cells from patchy and totalis/universalis alopecia areata patients and from healthy controls were covered by human TCRbeta sequencing. Biopsies were taken from tofacitinib-treated patients at baseline and at 4 and 24 weeks of treatment, and a later scalp biopsy was taken in several of the tofacitinib-treated patients. Scalp clonality was compared across normal scalp (n=4), patchy alopecia areata scalp (n=8), and alopecia totalis/universalis scalp (n=8). RNA was obtained with the PAXgene miRNA kit for fixed scalp, the miRNeasy kit for PBMCs, and the RNeasy kit for mouse skin. TCRbeta CDR3 regions were amplified by immunoSEQ multiplex PCR using 35 Vbeta forward and 13 Jbeta reverse primers. Broad study findings and their caveats: Many expanded lesional clones persisted in scalp and blood during tofacitinib treatment, which may partly explain relapse after stopping treatment. Shared TCR sequences between patients were less evident than in mice, which may be partly attributable to HLA diversity in the patient population. Tofacitinib significantly lowered scalp clonality and the number of expanded CD8+ clones among the top 100 scalp clones. Compared with normal scalp, lesional scalp, particularly in alopecia totalis/universalis, had higher clonality and more expanded CD8+ clones, which suggests antigenic drive. Because the treated cohort was small and had only one nonresponder, larger studies are needed to examine links between baseline CD8+ expansion and response. Resident alphabeta T cells in normal human skin are also sequenced, complicating scalp TCR repertoire analysis, unlike mouse skin dominated by gammadelta T cells.

The method was the immunoSEQ multiplex PCR assay. To provide template for TCR sequencing, every sample had RNA extracted and reverse transcribed into cDNA. SuperScript III was used to make first-strand cDNA, primed with a 2:1 mix of oligo-dT and random hexamers. A synthetic immune receptor repertoire was used to gauge amplification bias, and whatever bias remained was removed computationally. Concerning the study's data processing: After raw reads were preprocessed to remove errors, the CDR3 was defined following IMGT conventions as running from the conserved cysteine to phenylalanine. To get clonality, Shannon entropy was normalized by log2 of the number of productive unique TCRs and the result was subtracted from 1. Scalp TCRbeta sequences were cross-referenced with sorted blood CD4 and CD8 repertoires so that the CD4 or CD8 identity of scalp clones could be inferred. TCRdb obtained this table from immuneACCESS and retained in-frame rearrangements with V and J assigned. These tables miss some clones; where compared with another copy, unresolved V genes account for less than half of the shortfall, and the remainder is unexplained. D and trimming were read from the DNA, whereas the V and J calls and clone size are those reported in that table. The sample has 100,000 to 150,000 clones on record, around 60% of them singletons. The top ten hold around 6% of the sample.

As concerns this clone: The antigen it recognizes is unknown. Base quality data are lacking; no much larger clone is found one base away.

Per the publication, the time point label means: roughly 27 days on oral tofacitinib. The treatment or condition label corresponds to: oral pan-JAK inhibitor, 5-10 mg twice daily. Lesional scalp punch biopsies and peripheral blood were collected from alopecia areata patients. After PBMCs were isolated by density centrifugation and stained for CD3, CD4 and CD8, a FACSAria was used to sort CD4+ and CD8+ T cells. The starting material was CD4+ T cells sorted from blood, obtained at week 4, from a patient treated with tofacitinib. The source of this sequence is a human donor with alopecia areata.

The base sequence is TGTGCCTGGAGTCAAAAACAGCCAGACCAAGAGACCCAGTACTTC. This gives the protein CAWSQKQPDQETQYF. The rearrangement joined TRBV30 to TRBJ2-5; the D gene is unclear. Trimming takes 2 bases from V and 0 bases from J, and the germline ends sit 13 bases apart. Reading from cysteine to phenylalanine, the CDR3 counts 15 amino acids. CDR3 DNA only is kept here, 45 bases in frame from base 1. CDR1 and CDR2 were assigned from the germline V gene (reference sequence) as GTSNPN and SVGIG.